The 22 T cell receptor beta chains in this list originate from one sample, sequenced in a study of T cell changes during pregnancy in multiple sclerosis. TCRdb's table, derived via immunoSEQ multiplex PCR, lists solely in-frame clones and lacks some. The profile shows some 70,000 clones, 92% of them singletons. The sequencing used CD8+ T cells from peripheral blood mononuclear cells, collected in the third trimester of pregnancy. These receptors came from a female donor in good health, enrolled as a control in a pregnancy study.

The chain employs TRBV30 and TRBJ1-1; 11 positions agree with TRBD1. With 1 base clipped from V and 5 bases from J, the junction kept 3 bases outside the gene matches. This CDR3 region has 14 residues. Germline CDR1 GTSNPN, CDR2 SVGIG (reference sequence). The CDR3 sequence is CAWSGDRGVTEAFF. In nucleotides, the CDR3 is TGTGCCTGGAGTGGGGACAGGGGGGTGACTGAAGCTTTCTTT.

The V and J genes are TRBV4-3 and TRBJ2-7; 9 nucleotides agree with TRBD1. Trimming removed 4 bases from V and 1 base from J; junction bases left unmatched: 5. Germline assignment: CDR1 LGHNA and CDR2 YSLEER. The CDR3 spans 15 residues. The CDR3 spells CASSRLTGGSYEQYF. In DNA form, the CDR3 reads TGCGCCAGCAGCCGCCTGACAGGGGGTTCCTACGAGCAGTACTTC.

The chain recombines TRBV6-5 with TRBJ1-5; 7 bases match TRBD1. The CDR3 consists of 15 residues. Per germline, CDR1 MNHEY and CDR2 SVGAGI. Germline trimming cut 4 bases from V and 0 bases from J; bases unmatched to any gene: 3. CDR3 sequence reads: CASSSTGSSNQPQHF. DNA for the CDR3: TGTGCCAGCAGTTCGACAGGGTCTAGCAATCAGCCCCAGCATTTT.

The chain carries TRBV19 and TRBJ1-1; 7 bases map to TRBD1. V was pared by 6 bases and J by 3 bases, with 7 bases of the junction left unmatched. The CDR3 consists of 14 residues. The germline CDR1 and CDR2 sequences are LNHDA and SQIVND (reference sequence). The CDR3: CASRKPGQYTEAFF. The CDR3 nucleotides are TGTGCCAGTAGGAAGCCGGGACAGTACACTGAAGCTTTCTTT.

The DNA of the CDR3 is TGTGCCAGCAGCTTACTACAGTCGAAATCCTACGAGCAGTACTTC. Protein sequence: CASSLLQSKSYEQYF. The chain carries TRBV7-2 and TRBJ2-7; D is unclear. The germline CDR1 and CDR2 sequences are SGHTA and FQGNSA. V was trimmed by 2 bases and J by 1 base, leaving 12 bases between them. This CDR3 is 15 amino acids long.

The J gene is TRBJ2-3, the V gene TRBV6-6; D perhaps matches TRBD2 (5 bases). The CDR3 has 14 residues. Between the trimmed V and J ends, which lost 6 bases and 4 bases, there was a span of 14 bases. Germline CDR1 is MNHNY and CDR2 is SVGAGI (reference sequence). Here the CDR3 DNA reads TGTGCCAGCAGCCCCGGGGTTCTGGCAGATACGCAGTATTTT. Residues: CASSPGVLADTQYF.

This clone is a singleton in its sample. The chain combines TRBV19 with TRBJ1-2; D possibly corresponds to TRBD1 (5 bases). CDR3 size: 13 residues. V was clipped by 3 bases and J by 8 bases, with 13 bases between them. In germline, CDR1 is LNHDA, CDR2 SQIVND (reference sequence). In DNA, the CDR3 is TGTGCCAGTAGTATTCTCGGGGGAGAAGGCTACACCTTC. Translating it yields CASSILGGEGYTF.

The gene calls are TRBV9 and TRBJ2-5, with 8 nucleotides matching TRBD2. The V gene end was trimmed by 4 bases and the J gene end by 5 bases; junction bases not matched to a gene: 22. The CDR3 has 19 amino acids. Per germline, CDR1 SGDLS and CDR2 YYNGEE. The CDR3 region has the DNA TGTGCCAGCAGCTTTACTCGGACTAGCCCGGACTCATACGGGGAGACCCAGTACTTC. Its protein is CASSFTRTSPDSYGETQYF. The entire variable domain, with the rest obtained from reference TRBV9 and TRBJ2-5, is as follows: DSGVTQTPKHLITATGQRVTLRCSPRSGDLSVYWYQQSLDQGLQFLIQYYNGEERAKGNILERFSAQQFPDLHSELNLSSLELGDSALYFCASSFTRTSPDSYGETQYFGPGTRLLVL.

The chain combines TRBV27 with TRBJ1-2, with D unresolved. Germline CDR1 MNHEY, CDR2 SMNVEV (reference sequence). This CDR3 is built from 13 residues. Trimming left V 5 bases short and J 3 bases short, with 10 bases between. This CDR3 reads CASSGTADYGYTF. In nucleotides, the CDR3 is TGTGCCAGCAGTGGTACAGCCGACTATGGCTACACCTTC.

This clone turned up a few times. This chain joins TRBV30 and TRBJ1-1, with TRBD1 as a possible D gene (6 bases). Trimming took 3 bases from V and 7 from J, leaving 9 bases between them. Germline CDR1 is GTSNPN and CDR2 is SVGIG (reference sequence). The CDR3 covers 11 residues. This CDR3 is CAWRTGLEAFF. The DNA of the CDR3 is TGTGCCTGGAGAACAGGGCTTGAAGCTTTCTTT.

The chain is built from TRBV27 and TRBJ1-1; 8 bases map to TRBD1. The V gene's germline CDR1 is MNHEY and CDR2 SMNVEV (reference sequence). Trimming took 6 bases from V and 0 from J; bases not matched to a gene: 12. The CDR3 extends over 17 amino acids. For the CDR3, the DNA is TGTGCCAGCAGCCGGACAGGGTTTCGTCTCATGAACACTGAAGCTTTCTTT. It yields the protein CASSRTGFRLMNTEAFF.

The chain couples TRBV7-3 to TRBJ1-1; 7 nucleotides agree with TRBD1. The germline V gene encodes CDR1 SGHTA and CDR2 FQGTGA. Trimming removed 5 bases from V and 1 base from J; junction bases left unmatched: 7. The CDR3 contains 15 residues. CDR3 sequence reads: CASSVTGDQNTEAFF. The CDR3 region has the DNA TGTGCCAGCAGCGTTACAGGGGACCAGAACACTGAAGCTTTCTTT.

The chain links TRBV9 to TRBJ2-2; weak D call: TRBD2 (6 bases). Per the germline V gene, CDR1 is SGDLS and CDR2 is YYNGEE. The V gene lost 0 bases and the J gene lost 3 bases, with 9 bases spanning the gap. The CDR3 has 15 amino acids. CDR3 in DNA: TGTGCCAGCAGCGTAGCGGGGGAGTACACCGGGGAGCTGTTTTTT. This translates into CASSVAGEYTGELFF. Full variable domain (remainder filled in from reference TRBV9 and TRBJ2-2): DSGVTQTPKHLITATGQRVTLRCSPRSGDLSVYWYQQSLDQGLQFLIQYYNGEERAKGNILERFSAQQFPDLHSELNLSSLELGDSALYFCASSVAGEYTGELFFGEGSRLTVL.

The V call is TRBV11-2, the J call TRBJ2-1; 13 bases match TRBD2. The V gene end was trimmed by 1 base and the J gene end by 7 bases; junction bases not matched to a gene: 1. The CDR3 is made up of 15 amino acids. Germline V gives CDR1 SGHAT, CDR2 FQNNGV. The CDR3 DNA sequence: TGTGCCAGCAGCTTAGGACTAGCGGGGGGTAATGAGCAGTTCTTC. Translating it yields CASSLGLAGGNEQFF.

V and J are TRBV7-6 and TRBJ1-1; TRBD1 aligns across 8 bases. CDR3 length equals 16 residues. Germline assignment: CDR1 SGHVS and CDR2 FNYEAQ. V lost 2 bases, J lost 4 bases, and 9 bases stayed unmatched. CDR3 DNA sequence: TGTGCCAGCAGCTTATGGACAGGGCGGGGAGGCACTGAAGCTTTCTTT. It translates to CASSLWTGRGGTEAFF.

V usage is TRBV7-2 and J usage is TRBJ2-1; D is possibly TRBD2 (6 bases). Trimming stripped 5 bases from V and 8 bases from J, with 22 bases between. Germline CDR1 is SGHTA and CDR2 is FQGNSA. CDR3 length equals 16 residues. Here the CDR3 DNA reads TGTGCCAGCAGCCTCAACTTCCGGGGACTTTCGGATGAGCAGTTCTTC. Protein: CASSLNFRGLSDEQFF.

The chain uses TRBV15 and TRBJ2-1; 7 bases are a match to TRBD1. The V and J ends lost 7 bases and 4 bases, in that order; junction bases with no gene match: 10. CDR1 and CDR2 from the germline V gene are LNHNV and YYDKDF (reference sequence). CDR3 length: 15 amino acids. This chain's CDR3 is CATNIVGDSYNEQFF. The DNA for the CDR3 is TGTGCCACCAACATAGTCGGGGACAGTTACAATGAGCAGTTCTTC.

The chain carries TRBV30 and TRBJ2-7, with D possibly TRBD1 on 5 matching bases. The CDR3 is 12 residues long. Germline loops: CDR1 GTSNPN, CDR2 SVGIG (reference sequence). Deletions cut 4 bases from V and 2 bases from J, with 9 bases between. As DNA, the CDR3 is TGTGCCTGGATAGACAGCCCCTACGAGCAGTACTTC. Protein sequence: CAWIDSPYEQYF.

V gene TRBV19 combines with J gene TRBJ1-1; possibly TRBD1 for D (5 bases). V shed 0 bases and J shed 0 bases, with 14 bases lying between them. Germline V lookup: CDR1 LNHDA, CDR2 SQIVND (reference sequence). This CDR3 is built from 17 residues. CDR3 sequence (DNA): TGTGCCAGTAGTATAGAGACCAGGGTAGGGGTGAACACTGAAGCTTTCTTT. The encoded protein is CASSIETRVGVNTEAFF. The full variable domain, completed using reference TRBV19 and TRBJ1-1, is DGGITQSPKYLFRKEGQNVTLSCEQNLNHDAMYWYRQDPGQGLRLIYYSQIVNDFQKGDIAEGYSVSREKKESFPLTVTSAQKNPTAFYLCASSIETRVGVNTEAFFGQGTRLTVV.

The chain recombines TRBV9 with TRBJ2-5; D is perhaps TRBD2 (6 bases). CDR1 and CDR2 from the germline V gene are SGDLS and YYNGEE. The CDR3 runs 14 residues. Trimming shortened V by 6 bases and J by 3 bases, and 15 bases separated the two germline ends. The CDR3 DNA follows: TGTGCCAGCAAAGGAGGAGGGGTCGAAGAGACCCAGTACTTC. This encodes CASKGGGVEETQYF.

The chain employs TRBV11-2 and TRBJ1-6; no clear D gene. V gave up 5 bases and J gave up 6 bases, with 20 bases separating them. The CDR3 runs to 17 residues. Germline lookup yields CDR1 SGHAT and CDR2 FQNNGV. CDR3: CASSRVPEASGNSPLHF. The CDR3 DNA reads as TGTGCCAGCAGCCGGGTCCCCGAGGCGTCCGGTAATTCACCCCTCCACTTT. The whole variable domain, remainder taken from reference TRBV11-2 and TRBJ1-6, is EAGVAQSPRYKIIEKRQSVAFWCNPISGHATLYWYQQILGQGPKLLIQFQNNGVVDDSQLPKDRFSAERLKGVDSTLKIQPAKLEDSAVYLCASSRVPEASGNSPLHFGNGTRLTVT.

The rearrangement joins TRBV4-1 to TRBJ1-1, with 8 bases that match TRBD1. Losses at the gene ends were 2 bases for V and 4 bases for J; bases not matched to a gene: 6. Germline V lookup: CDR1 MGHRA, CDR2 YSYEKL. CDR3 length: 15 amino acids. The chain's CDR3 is CASSQIITGGTEAFF. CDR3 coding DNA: TGCGCCAGCAGCCAAATAATAACAGGGGGCACTGAAGCTTTCTTT.